What follows describes a single T cell receptor beta chain. The V gene lost 4 bases and the J gene lost 2 bases, with 11 bases spanning the gap. This CDR3 comprises 15 residues. Germline V gene lookup returns CDR1 LGHNA and CDR2 YSLEER. The sample originates from a study of beta chain features in type 1 diabetes. A heparinised blood draw that averaged about 116 mL was obtained once from each donor. Reverse transcribing all isolated RNA meant expressed TCRB transcripts were sequenced. Method: immunoSEQ multiplex PCR; TCRdb's copy keeps in-frame clones and lacks some. The sample holds about 350,000 clones; around a fifth are singletons and the top ten take approximately 0.046%.

V gene TRBV4-3 combines with J gene TRBJ2-2; maybe TRBD2 (6 bases). The receptor was isolated from a woman aged 18-35 years in good health. The sequenced sample was naive CD4+ T cells from blood. For the CDR3, the DNA is TGCGCCAGCAGCCCTGGAGGGAGAAACACCGGGGAGCTGTTTTTT. This codes for CASSPGGRNTGELFF.